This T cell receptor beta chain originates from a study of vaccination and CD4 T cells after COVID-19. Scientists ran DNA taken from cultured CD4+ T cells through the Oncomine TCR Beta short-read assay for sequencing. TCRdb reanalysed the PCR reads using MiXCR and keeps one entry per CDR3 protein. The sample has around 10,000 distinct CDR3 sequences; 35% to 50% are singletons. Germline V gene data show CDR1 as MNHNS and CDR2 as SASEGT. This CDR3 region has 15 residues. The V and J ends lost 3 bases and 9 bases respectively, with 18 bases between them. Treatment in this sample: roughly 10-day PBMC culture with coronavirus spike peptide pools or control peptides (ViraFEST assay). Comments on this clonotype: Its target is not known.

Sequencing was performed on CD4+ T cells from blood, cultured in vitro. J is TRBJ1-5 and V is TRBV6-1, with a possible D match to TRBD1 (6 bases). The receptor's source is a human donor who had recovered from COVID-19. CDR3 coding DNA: TGTGCCAGCAGTGAGGGCTGGGAGGGACAACGGCCCCAGCATTTT. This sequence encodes CASSEGWEGQRPQHF.